These 13 T cell receptor beta chains were sequenced from one sample in a study of blood T cell repertoires in COVID-19. The protocol was immunoSEQ multiplex PCR, while the TCRdb copy is restricted to in-frame clones and leaves out a portion. The table includes fewer than 120,000 clones, roughly four fifths detected once. The specimen sequenced was peripheral blood. Receptors originate from a woman aged 60-75 years with acute or convalescent COVID-19.

V usage is TRBV6-5 and J usage is TRBJ1-6, with 10 bases matching TRBD1. This CDR3 region has 15 residues. V lost 7 bases, J lost 9 bases, and 9 bases stayed unmatched. The germline V gene has CDR1 MNHEY and CDR2 SVGAGI. Here the CDR3 reads CASTESGQGFSPLHF. CDR3 DNA: TGTGCCAGCACCGAATCGGGACAGGGGTTTTCACCCCTCCACTTT.

This clone was detected only once. The V gene is TRBV6-5, the J gene TRBJ1-4; possible D gene TRBD1, 6 bases. Per the germline V gene, CDR1 is MNHEY and CDR2 is SVGAGI. The V gene lost 0 bases and the J gene lost 5 bases, with 13 bases spanning the gap. CDR3 length: 16 residues. This chain's CDR3 is CASSYSRGQGNEKLFF. The CDR3 DNA reads TGTGCCAGCAGTTACTCGAGAGGGCAGGGGAATGAAAAACTGTTTTTT.

J is TRBJ1-2 and V is TRBV18, with TRBD1 matching over 10 bases. The CDR3 has 14 residues. Germline CDR1 KGHSH, CDR2 LQKENI. The ends lost 1 base at V and 8 bases at J; junction bases unmatched: 4. DNA for the CDR3: TGTGCCAGCTCACCACTCTGGGACAGGGGAGGCTACACCTTC. Its translation is CASSPLWDRGGYTF. The full variable domain, in which reference TRBV18 and TRBJ1-2 provide the parts outside the CDR3, is NAGVMQNPRHLVRRRGQEARLRCSPMKGHSHVYWYRQLPEEGLKFMVYLQKENIIDESGMPKERFSAEFPKEGPSILRIQQVVRGDSAAYFCASSPLWDRGGYTFGSGTRLTVV.

This clone was detected once. The rearrangement links TRBV24-1 to TRBJ1-5, with D tentatively TRBD1 (6 bases). The CDR3 is 14 amino acids. The germline gives CDR1 KGHDR, CDR2 SFDVKD. With 2 bases removed from V and 3 bases from J, the gap between germline ends came to 7 bases. The CDR3: CATSDSGANQPQHF. The CDR3 DNA reads TGTGCCACCAGTGATTCAGGGGCCAATCAGCCCCAGCATTTT.

This rearrangement joins TRBV12-3 or TRBV12-4 to TRBJ1-1, with a weak D call TRBD1 (5 bases). Trimming removed 6 bases at V and 0 bases at J, with 8 bases between. The CDR3 extends over 13 amino acids. The CDR3 reads CASRGGVNTEAFF. The DNA of the CDR3 is TGTGCCAGCAGAGGAGGGGTGAACACTGAAGCTTTCTTT.

The J gene is TRBJ1-2, the V gene TRBV6-6; TRBD1 matches at 9 bases. CDR3 length: 16 residues. Per the germline V gene, CDR1 is MNHNY and CDR2 is SVGAGI (reference sequence). V trimming: 4 bases; J trimming: 4 bases; junction bases outside the gene matches: 10. This CDR3 is CASSSRTGDRVYGYTF. CDR3 coding DNA: TGTGCCAGCAGTTCTAGGACAGGGGATCGGGTCTATGGCTACACCTTC.

This chain joins TRBV12-3 or TRBV12-4 and TRBJ1-2; 8 nucleotides align to TRBD1. V lost 5 bases to trimming and J lost 4 bases; unmatched junction nucleotides: 3. This CDR3 comprises 13 residues. The CDR3 reads CASSATGGYGYTF. CDR3 bases: TGTGCCAGCAGTGCCACAGGGGGCTATGGCTACACCTTC.

V usage is TRBV27 and J usage is TRBJ1-2; weak D call: TRBD1 (6 bases). With 5 bases removed from V and 4 bases from J, the gap between germline ends came to 11 bases. From germline, CDR1 is MNHEY and CDR2 SMNVEV (reference sequence). CDR3 length equals 13 residues. The CDR3 is CASSKDRSYGYTF. The CDR3 DNA reads TGTGCCAGCAGTAAAGACAGGAGCTATGGCTACACCTTC.

V and J are TRBV10-3 and TRBJ1-2, with TRBD1 matching 7 bases. V shed 6 bases and J 6 bases; nucleotides not matched to a gene: 1. CDR1 is ENHRY, CDR2 SYGVKD, per germline. The length of the CDR3 is 11 residues. The CDR3, as DNA: TGTGCCATCAGCACAGGGGATGGCTACACCTTC. This sequence encodes CAISTGDGYTF.

V gene TRBV7-9 combines with J gene TRBJ2-7, with unresolved D. Germline assignment: CDR1 SEHNR and CDR2 FQNEAQ (reference sequence). V was trimmed by 2 bases and J by 0 bases, leaving 8 bases between them. This CDR3 comprises 14 residues. CDR3 DNA: TGTGCCAGCAGCTTAATGGGCAGCTCCTACGAGCAGTACTTC. Its protein product is CASSLMGSSYEQYF. Full variable domain (rest looked up from reference TRBV7-9 and TRBJ2-7): DTGVSQNPRHKITKRGQNVTFRCDPISEHNRLYWYRQTLGQGPEFLTYFQNEAQLEKSRLLSDRFSAERPKGSFSTLEIQRTEQGDSAMYLCASSLMGSSYEQYFGPGTRLTVT.

This rearrangement joins TRBV18 to TRBJ1-1; TRBD1 matches at 9 bases. Germline loops: CDR1 KGHSH, CDR2 LQKENI. Unmatched junction bases numbered 6, after V lost 1 base and J lost 6 bases. This CDR3 is 15 amino acids long. The CDR3 nucleotides read TGTGCCAGCTCACCACAGGGACAGGGCGGGGCTGAAGCTTTCTTT. It encodes CASSPQGQGGAEAFF.

V usage is TRBV6-5 and J usage is TRBJ1-1; possibly TRBD1 for D (5 bases). The CDR3 is made up of 13 amino acids. Trimming shortened V by 5 bases and J by 2 bases, and 9 bases separated the two germline ends. Per germline, CDR1 MNHEY and CDR2 SVGAGI. The DNA of the CDR3 is TGTGCCAGCAGTCGGACACTTAACACTGAAGCTTTCTTT. Its protein is CASSRTLNTEAFF.

This chain connects TRBV6-5 to TRBJ1-2, with D perhaps TRBD1 (5 bases). Trimming took off 0 bases at V and 2 bases at J, with 10 bases between the two ends. Germline V lookup: CDR1 MNHEY, CDR2 SVGAGI. This CDR3 is built from 15 residues. CDR3 region: CASSYSRQPNYGYTF. CDR3 nucleotide sequence: TGTGCCAGCAGTTACTCGAGACAGCCGAACTATGGCTACACCTTC.